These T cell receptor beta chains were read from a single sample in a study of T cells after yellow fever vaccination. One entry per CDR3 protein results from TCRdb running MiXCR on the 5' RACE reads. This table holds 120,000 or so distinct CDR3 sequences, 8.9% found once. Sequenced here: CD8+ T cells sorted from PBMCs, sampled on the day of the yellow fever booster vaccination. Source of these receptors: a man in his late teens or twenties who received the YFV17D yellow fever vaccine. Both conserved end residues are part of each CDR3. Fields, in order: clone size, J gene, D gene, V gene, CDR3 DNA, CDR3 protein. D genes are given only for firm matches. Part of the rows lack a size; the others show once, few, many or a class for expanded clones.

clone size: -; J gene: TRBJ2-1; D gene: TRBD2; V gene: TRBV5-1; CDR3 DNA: TGCGCCAGCAGCTTGGGAGTCGGGGGGGCCAATCATGAGCAGTTCTTC; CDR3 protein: CASSLGVGGANHEQFF
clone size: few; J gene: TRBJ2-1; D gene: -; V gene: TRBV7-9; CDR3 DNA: TGTGCCAGCAGCTTACTTCCGGGTGAGCAGTTCTTC; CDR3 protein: CASSLLPGEQFF
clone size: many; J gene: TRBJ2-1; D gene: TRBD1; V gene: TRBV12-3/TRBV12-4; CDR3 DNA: TGTGCCAGCACCATCTCTCCGGGACAGGGAGATGGTTACGCATACAATGAGCAGTTCTTC; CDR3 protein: CASTISPGQGDGYAYNEQFF
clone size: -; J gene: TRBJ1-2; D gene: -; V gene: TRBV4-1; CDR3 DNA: TGCGCCAGCCGCCTCGGGCATGAGTATGGCTACACCTTC; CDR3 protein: CASRLGHEYGYTF
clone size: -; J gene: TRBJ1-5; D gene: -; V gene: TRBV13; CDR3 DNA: TGTGCCAGCAGTTTTAGGGGAAGCAATCAGCCCCAGCATTTT; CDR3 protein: CASSFRGSNQPQHF
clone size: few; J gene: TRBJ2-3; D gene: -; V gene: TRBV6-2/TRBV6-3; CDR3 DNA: TGTGCCAGCAGCCCTTTTGATGATACGCAGTATTTT; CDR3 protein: CASSPFDDTQYF
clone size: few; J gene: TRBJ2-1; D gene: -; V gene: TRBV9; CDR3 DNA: TGTGCCAGCAGCGTAGCCCGGGGGCCCTACAATGAGCAGTTCTTC; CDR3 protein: CASSVARGPYNEQFF
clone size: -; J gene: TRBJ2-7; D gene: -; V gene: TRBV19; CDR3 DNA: TGTGCCAGTAGTAAGGGCCTTGAGAACTACTACGAGCAGTACTTC; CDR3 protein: CASSKGLENYYEQYF
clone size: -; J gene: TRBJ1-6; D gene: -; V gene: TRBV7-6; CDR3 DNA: TGTGCCACACGACAGTATCTCTCAGATTCACCCCTCCACTTT; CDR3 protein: CATRQYLSDSPLHF
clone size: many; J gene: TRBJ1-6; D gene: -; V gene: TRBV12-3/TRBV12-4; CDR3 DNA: TGTGCCAGCAGTTTAGCGCTGGGCGTTTCCACACCGGGGAATTCACCCCTCCACTTT; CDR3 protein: CASSLALGVSTPGNSPLHF
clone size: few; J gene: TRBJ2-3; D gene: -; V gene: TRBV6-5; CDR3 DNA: TGTGCCAGCGGACCCATGGACTACACAGATACGCAGTATTTT; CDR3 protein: CASGPMDYTDTQYF
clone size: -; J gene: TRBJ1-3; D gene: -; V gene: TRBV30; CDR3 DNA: TGTGCCTGGAGAGGGCTGGGGCCTGGAAACACCATATATTTT; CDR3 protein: CAWRGLGPGNTIYF
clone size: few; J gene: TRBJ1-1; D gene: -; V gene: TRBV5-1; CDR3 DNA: TGCGCCAGCAGCGGATTTTTGGGCACTGAAGCTTTCTTT; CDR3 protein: CASSGFLGTEAFF
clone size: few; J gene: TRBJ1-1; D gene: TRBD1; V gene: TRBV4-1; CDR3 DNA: TGCGCCAGCAGCCAAGTTGACCAGGGGGGCACTGAAGCTTTCTTT; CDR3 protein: CASSQVDQGGTEAFF
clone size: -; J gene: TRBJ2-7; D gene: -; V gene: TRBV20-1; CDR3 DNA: TGCAGTGCTAGGGGGCCCTACCCCTCCTACGAGCAGTACTTC; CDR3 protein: CSARGPYPSYEQYF
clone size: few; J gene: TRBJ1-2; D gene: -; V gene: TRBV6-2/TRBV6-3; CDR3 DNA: TGTGCCAGCAGTTACGACAGTTTCTATGGCTACACCTTC; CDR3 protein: CASSYDSFYGYTF
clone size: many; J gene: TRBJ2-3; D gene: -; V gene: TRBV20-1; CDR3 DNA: TGCAGTGCAAGAAACCGGGCCCTCAGGGATACGCAGTATTTT; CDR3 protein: CSARNRALRDTQYF
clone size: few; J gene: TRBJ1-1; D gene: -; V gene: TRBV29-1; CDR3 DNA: TGCAGCGGGAGGTTTGGGGGCACTGAAGCTTTCTTT; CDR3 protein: CSGRFGGTEAFF
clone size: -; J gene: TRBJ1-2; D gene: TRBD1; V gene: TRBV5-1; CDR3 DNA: TGCGCCAGCAGCCCGCCTTGGGGACAGGGGGTCGATGGCTACACCTTC; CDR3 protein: CASSPPWGQGVDGYTF
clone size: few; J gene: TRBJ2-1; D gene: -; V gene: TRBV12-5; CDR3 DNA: TGTGCTAGTGGACGATCAGGAGGGATGGGCGATGAGCAGTTCTTC; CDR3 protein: CASGRSGGMGDEQFF
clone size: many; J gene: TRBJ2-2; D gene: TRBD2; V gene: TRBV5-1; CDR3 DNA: TGCGCCAGCAGATTCCCCTCAGCGGGGGGAAGCACCGGGGAGCTGTTTTTT; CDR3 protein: CASRFPSAGGSTGELFF
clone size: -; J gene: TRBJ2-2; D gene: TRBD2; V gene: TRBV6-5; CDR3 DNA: TGTGCCAGCACCGAGCGGGGGGCCAACACCGGGGAGCTGTTTTTT; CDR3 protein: CASTERGANTGELFF
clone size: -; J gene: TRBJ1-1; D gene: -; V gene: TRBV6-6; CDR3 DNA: TGTGCCAGCAGTTCCCCGGGACCCGGGGCCACTGAAGCTTTCTTT; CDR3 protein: CASSSPGPGATEAFF
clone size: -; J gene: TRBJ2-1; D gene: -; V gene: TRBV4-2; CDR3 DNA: TGTGCCAGCAGCCAAGAGACTTTATACAATGAGCAGTTCTTC; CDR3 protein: CASSQETLYNEQFF
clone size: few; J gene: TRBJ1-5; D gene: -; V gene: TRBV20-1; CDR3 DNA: TGCAGTGCTACCCCCGAATGGGGAGGTATTGGTCAGCCCCAGCATTTT; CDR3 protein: CSATPEWGGIGQPQHF
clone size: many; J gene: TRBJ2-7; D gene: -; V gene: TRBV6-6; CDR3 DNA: TGTGCCAGCAGTTACTCGACCCAGGGCAGCCTCTACGAGCAGTACTTC; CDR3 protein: CASSYSTQGSLYEQYF
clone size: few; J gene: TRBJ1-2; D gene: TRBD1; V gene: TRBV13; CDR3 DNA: TGTGCCAGCAGCTCCTCGGACAGGGGACTATTGGGGGGCTACACCTTC; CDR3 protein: CASSSSDRGLLGGYTF
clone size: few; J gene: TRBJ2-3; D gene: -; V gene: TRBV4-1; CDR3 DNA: TGCGCCAGCAGCCAGAGCCCCCCGGGGGCCACAGATACGCAGTATTTT; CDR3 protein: CASSQSPPGATDTQYF
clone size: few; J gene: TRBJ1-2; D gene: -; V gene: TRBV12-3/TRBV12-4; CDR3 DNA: TGTGCCAGCAGTTTAGGGCTTAAGGGCTACACCTTC; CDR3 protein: CASSLGLKGYTF
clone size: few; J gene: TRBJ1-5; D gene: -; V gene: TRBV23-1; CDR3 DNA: TGCGCCAGCAGTCAAAGGGAACATAGCAATCAGCCCCAGCATTTT; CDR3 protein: CASSQREHSNQPQHF
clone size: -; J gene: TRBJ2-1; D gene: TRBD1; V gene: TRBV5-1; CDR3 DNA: TGCGCCAGCAGATGGGACAGCGCTGGGACGAAAAATGAGCAGTTCTTC; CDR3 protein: CASRWDSAGTKNEQFF